Each of the 20 T cell receptor beta chains below was sequenced from the same sample in a study of vaccination and CD4 T cells after COVID-19. Treatment of the sample: 10-day PBMC culture with coronavirus spike peptide pools or control peptides (ViraFEST assay). Researchers collected the unexposed donor's CD4+ T cells before the COVID-19 pandemic (2011-2018). Cultured CD4+ T cells had their DNA profiled by the Oncomine TCR Beta short-read assay. One entry per CDR3 protein results from TCRdb running MiXCR on the PCR reads. The profile covers around 7,000 distinct CDR3 sequences, with 60% to 80% appearing a single time and 36% taken by the ten largest. These TCRs are of unknown antigen specificity. Sequencing used CD4+ T cells from blood, cultured in vitro. The receptors derive from a human donor in good health.

The chain joins TRBV5-8 to TRBJ1-2, with D possibly TRBD1 on 5 matching bases. This CDR3 contains 14 residues. With 3 bases removed from V and 5 bases from J, the gap between germline ends came to 14 bases. The germline V gene encodes CDR1 SGHTS and CDR2 YDEGEE. The CDR3 sequence is CASSSSGPLYGYTF. As DNA, the CDR3 is TGTGCCAGCAGCTCGTCGGGGCCCCTTTATGGCTACACCTTC.

In nucleotides, the CDR3 is TGTGCCAGCAAAAGACGGACTAGCGGGAGTAATGAGCAGTTCTTC. Amino acid sequence: CASKRRTSGSNEQFF. The rearrangement links TRBV6-1 to TRBJ2-1; 13 bases agree with TRBD2. CDR1 MNHNS and CDR2 SASEGT come from the germline V gene. With 7 bases clipped from V and 7 bases from J, the junction kept 7 bases outside the gene matches. The CDR3 consists of 15 residues.

The chain carries TRBV21-1 and TRBJ2-7; the listed D gene, TRBD2, was not tested against the DNA. TRBV21-1 is a listed pseudogene. This CDR3 has 16 amino acids. As DNA, the CDR3 is TGTGCCAGCAGCCCCCGAGGGAGGGCCGAATCCTACGAGCAGTACTTC. It yields the protein CASSPRGRAESYEQYF.

The V and J genes are TRBV5-4 and TRBJ1-6; TRBD1 aligns across 12 bases. The CDR3 length is 18 residues. V gave up 3 bases and J gave up 9 bases; unmatched junction bases: 13. Germline values: CDR1 SGHNT, CDR2 YYREEE (reference sequence). The CDR3 nucleotides are TGTGCCAGCAGCTCCGGGACAGGGGGCTCACCCTGGGTTTCACCCCTCCACTTT. This gives the protein CASSSGTGGSPWVSPLHF.

The chain couples TRBV20-1 to TRBJ2-3; no firm D call. With 0 bases removed from V and 10 bases from J, the gap between germline ends came to 8 bases. Germline V gene data show CDR1 as DFQATT and CDR2 as SNEGSKA (reference sequence). The CDR3 contains 11 residues. The CDR3 bases are TGCAGTGCTAGAGAGTCGGACCCGCAGTATTTT. It translates to CSARESDPQYF.

V and J are TRBV12-3 or TRBV12-4 and TRBJ2-7, with a possible D match to TRBD1 (5 bases). The V and J ends lost 6 bases and 2 bases respectively, with 17 bases between them. The CDR3 covers 15 residues. CDR3 amino acids: CASSHVGRATYEQYF. CDR3 sequence (DNA): TGTGCCAGCAGCCATGTCGGCAGGGCGACCTACGAGCAGTACTTC.

The V and J genes are TRBV7-8 and TRBJ1-3, with D hard to call. The CDR3 runs to 16 residues. Germline V gene lookup returns CDR1 SGHVS and CDR2 FQNEAQ. Trimming took 1 base from V and 0 from J, leaving 10 bases between them. The CDR3 DNA sequence: TGTGCCAGCAGCTTAGGGCAGGCCGTCTCTGGAAACACCATATATTTT. Its protein product is CASSLGQAVSGNTIYF.

This chain uses TRBV6-5 with TRBJ2-2, with 8 positions matching TRBD2. With V trimmed by 0 bases and J by 6 bases, 6 bases remained unmatched. This CDR3 region has 16 residues. The V gene's germline CDR1 is MNHEY and CDR2 SVGAGI. The CDR3 DNA reads TGTGCCAGCAGTTACTCATTAGCGGGGATAGCCGGGGAGCTGTTTTTT. The encoded protein is CASSYSLAGIAGELFF.

The chain couples TRBV20-1 to TRBJ1-1, with 7 bases matching TRBD1. The CDR3 runs 12 residues. Germline values: CDR1 DFQATT, CDR2 SNEGSKA (reference sequence). The junction had 10 bases not matched to a gene; V was cut back by 8 bases and J by 7 bases. CDR3 nucleotide sequence: TGCAGTTCAAGGGACAGAACGGATGAAGCTTTCTTT. Translation: CSSRDRTDEAFF.

This chain links TRBV20-1 with TRBJ1-5; 7 nucleotides line up with TRBD1. The CDR3 is made up of 16 amino acids. Trimming removed 1 base from V and 0 bases from J; junction bases left unmatched: 6. Germline V CDR1 and CDR2: DFQATT, SNEGSKA (reference sequence). The CDR3 DNA reads as TGCAGTGCTAGAGTAGGACAGGCGTATAGCAATCAGCCCCAGCATTTT. Translating it yields CSARVGQAYSNQPQHF.

The rearrangement uses TRBV7-9 and TRBJ2-7; 9 nucleotides agree with TRBD2. From germline, CDR1 is SEHNR and CDR2 FQNEAQ (reference sequence). This CDR3 is built from 15 residues. J gave up 3 bases and V 3 bases, and 6 bases lay outside the gene matches. CDR3 in amino acids: CASSFSGRSDYEQYF. The CDR3, as DNA: TGTGCCAGCAGCTTTAGCGGGAGATCGGACTACGAGCAGTACTTC. Drawing the rest from reference TRBV7-9 and TRBJ2-7, the complete variable domain is DTGVSQNPRHKITKRGQNVTFRCDPISEHNRLYWYRQTLGQGPEFLTYFQNEAQLEKSRLLSDRFSAERPKGSFSTLEIQRTEQGDSAMYLCASSFSGRSDYEQYFGPGTRLTVT.

The V and J genes are TRBV5-1 and TRBJ2-2; 11 bases are shared with TRBD2. The V gene's germline CDR1 is SGHRS and CDR2 YFSETQ. CDR3 size: 15 residues. V shed 5 bases and J 7 bases; nucleotides not matched to a gene: 7. The DNA for the CDR3 is TGCGCCAGCAGTTTAGCGGGAGGGCCGGTCGGGGAGCTGTTTTTT. Its translation is CASSLAGGPVGELFF.

V usage is TRBV21-1 and J usage is TRBJ2-2; TRBD1 is the table's D call and was not checked against the DNA. TRBV21-1 is a pseudogene. There are 17 residues in the CDR3. CDR3 bases: TGTGCCAGCAGCAAAAAACGACGGGGGCCTAACACCGGGGAGCTGTTTTTT. This sequence encodes CASSKKRRGPNTGELFF.

This sequence joins TRBV20-1 and TRBJ1-2; no firm D call. The CDR3 has 11 residues. V lost 0 bases and J 9 bases, leaving 8 bases between the germline ends. Germline-derived CDR1 and CDR2 are DFQATT and SNEGSKA (reference sequence). CDR3 bases: TGCAGTGCTAGAGATGCGCCCAGCTACACCTTC. Encoded protein: CSARDAPSYTF.

In this sample, this clonotype turned up a few times. CDR3: CASSLTGPGYTF. The CDR3 DNA sequence: TGTGCCAGCAGCCTTACAGGGCCTGGCTACACCTTC. The V call is TRBV6-1, the J call TRBJ1-2, with TRBD1 as a possible D gene (6 bases). CDR3 length: 12 amino acids. V was shortened by 6 bases and J by 7 bases, with 12 bases between the two germline ends. Germline V gene sequence: CDR1 MNHNS, CDR2 SASEGT.

The chain couples TRBV19 to TRBJ1-6; TRBD1 matches 7 bases. Germline loops: CDR1 LNHDA, CDR2 SQIVND (reference sequence). Losses at the gene ends were 6 bases for V and 7 bases for J; bases not matched to a gene: 9. The CDR3 is made up of 15 amino acids. The CDR3 loop reads CASSYADRSNSPLHF. CDR3 coding DNA: TGTGCCAGTAGCTATGCGGACAGGTCCAATTCACCCCTCCACTTT.

This clonotype was observed a single time. This chain links TRBV7-2 with TRBJ1-1; maybe TRBD1 (5 bases). CDR1 and CDR2 (germline): SGHTA, FQGNSA. The CDR3 contains 15 residues. V lost 1 base, J lost 1 base, and 10 bases lay in between. The CDR3 nucleotides are TGTGCCAGCAGCTTAGAAGGACACCCGAACACTGAAGCTTTCTTT. Translated, it gives CASSLEGHPNTEAFF.

The J gene is TRBJ2-5, the V gene TRBV4-3; 9 positions agree with TRBD2. This CDR3 is built from 16 residues. V shed 3 bases and J 4 bases; nucleotides not matched to a gene: 9. From germline, CDR1 is LGHNA and CDR2 YSLEER. The DNA of the CDR3 is TGCGCCAGCAGCCAGGTAGCGGGGGCGCGGGGAGAGACCCAGTACTTC. It translates to CASSQVAGARGETQYF.

V and J are TRBV27 and TRBJ1-6; D ambiguous. CDR1 and CDR2 from the germline V gene are MNHEY and SMNVEV (reference sequence). The V and J ends lost 2 bases and 7 bases respectively, with 12 bases between them. The CDR3 runs 15 residues. CDR3 region: CASSLPRGLNSPLHF. The CDR3 DNA reads as TGTGCCAGCAGTTTACCACGAGGGTTAAATTCACCCCTCCACTTT.

This clonotype was recorded a few times. The chain recombines TRBV27 with TRBJ1-6; tentatively, D is TRBD1 (6 bases). There are 20 residues in the CDR3. V lost 1 base, J lost 0 bases, and 19 bases lay in between. The germline V gene encodes CDR1 MNHEY and CDR2 SMNVEV (reference sequence). The DNA for the CDR3 is TGTGCCAGCAGTTTATTCCCCGAGGCAGGGGCCAGCTCCTATAATTCACCCCTCCACTTT. Residues: CASSLFPEAGASSYNSPLHF.